This T cell receptor beta chain was documented in a study of shared clonotypes between healthy human individuals. The protocol was immunoSEQ multiplex PCR, while the TCRdb copy is restricted to in-frame clones and leaves out a portion. The table includes roughly 1,600,000 clones, approximately 98.5% detected once. The origin of this receptor is a man aged 25 to 45 in good health. Material for sequencing was naive CD4+ T cells sorted from blood. Subset defined: CD45RA+ positively selected.

CDR3 amino acids: CAATPTSGREQFF. CDR3 DNA sequence: TGTGCCGCCACGCCGACTAGCGGGCGTGAGCAGTTCTTC. The genes are TRBV10-3 and TRBJ2-1; 10 bases are shared with TRBD2. Trimming at V came to 11 bases and at J to 9 bases, leaving 10 bases not matched to a gene. The CDR3 spans 13 residues. The germline V gene encodes CDR1 ENHRY and CDR2 SYGVKD.